Included here is one T cell receptor beta chain sequence, with context. These data belong to a study of control samples from healthy donors and cancer patients. Produced via immunoSEQ multiplex PCR; TCRdb's table is partial and in-frame only. The repertoire consists of about 100,000 clones, with around 90% occurring once and the leading ten covering 2% to 2.5%. Sequences were obtained from blood. The sequence was collected from a woman younger than 30 in good health.

CDR3 amino acids: CASSRIGGGGQPQHF. The CDR3 DNA reads as TGCGCCAGCAGCCGGATAGGGGGAGGGGGTCAGCCCCAGCATTTT. The V gene is TRBV4-1, the J gene TRBJ1-5; weak D call: TRBD1 (6 bases). With 4 bases removed from V and 6 bases from J, the gap between germline ends came to 16 bases. CDR3 length: 15 amino acids. The germline V gene has CDR1 MGHRA and CDR2 YSYEKL.